The 23 T cell receptor beta chains reported below all come from one sample, sequenced in a study of metastatic and nonmetastatic thyroid tumors. TCRdb re-called the PCR reads with MiXCR. Among under 50,000 clones listed, approximately 20% were seen once. Until they underwent thyroid surgery, no patient had received any treatment. Material: blood. The receptor set was obtained from a male donor with papillary thyroid cancer or a benign thyroid nodule (not recorded which). Some clones in this sample may be carry-over from other donors' samples.

A few counts support this clone. A much bigger clone sits one base away, suggesting this may be a read error. The V and J genes are TRBV6-6 and TRBJ2-3; 8 bases are shared with TRBD1. Germline loops: CDR1 MNHNY, CDR2 SVGAGI (reference sequence). This CDR3 spans 16 amino acids. CDR3 sequence (DNA): TGTGCCAACAGTTACTCAGCTCAGGGGGCAGCGGATACGCAGTATTTT. This encodes CANSYSAQGAADTQYF.

J is TRBJ2-7 and V is TRBV5-1; the D gene is possibly TRBD2 (5 bases). The length of the CDR3 is 18 residues. Germline assignment: CDR1 SGHRS and CDR2 YFSETQ. The ends were cut back, 4 bases at V and 5 bases at J, with 28 bases in the middle. The CDR3 region has the DNA TGCGCCAGCAGCCCCGCCGTGGGTGGGAGCCATGCCCTCCACGAGCAGTACTTC. Translation: CASSPAVGGSHALHEQYF. The complete variable domain, with remaining parts taken from reference TRBV5-1 and TRBJ2-7, reads KAGVTQTPRYLIKTRGQQVTLSCSPISGHRSVSWYQQTPGQGLQFLFEYFSETQRNKGNFPGRFSGRQFSNSRSEMNVSTLELGDSALYLCASSPAVGGSHALHEQYFGPGTRLTVT.

In this sample, this clone turned up many times. This chain uses TRBV27 with TRBJ2-2; D may be TRBD2 (7 bases). V lost 8 bases and J 8 bases, leaving 12 bases between the germline ends. Germline V CDR1 and CDR2: MNHEY, SMNVEV (reference sequence). The length of the CDR3 is 12 residues. This CDR3 reads CASEGGQGELFF. The CDR3 bases are TGTGCCAGCGAGGGGGGGCAGGGGGAGCTGTTTTTT.

This clone was recorded at least ten times. This chain joins TRBV28 and TRBJ1-4, with TRBD1 matching 8 bases. Germline values: CDR1 MDHEN, CDR2 SYDVKM. V gave up 8 bases and J gave up 0 bases; unmatched junction bases: 5. The CDR3 has 15 amino acids. CDR3 in DNA: TGTGCCAGCTCCCCGGGACAGGCAACTAATGAAAAACTGTTTTTT. Its protein product is CASSPGQATNEKLFF.

This clone was detected only a few times. V gene TRBV19 combines with J gene TRBJ2-7; the match to TRBD1 covers 7 bases. With V trimmed by 8 bases and J by 4 bases, 8 bases remained unmatched. The germline gives CDR1 LNHDA, CDR2 SQIVND (reference sequence). The CDR3 contains 13 residues. CDR3 coding DNA: TGTGCCAGTCGTGAGCAGGGGGTATACGAGCAGTACTTC. As protein: CASREQGVYEQYF. The whole variable domain, filled in from reference TRBV19 and TRBJ2-7, reads DGGITQSPKYLFRKEGQNVTLSCEQNLNHDAMYWYRQDPGQGLRLIYYSQIVNDFQKGDIAEGYSVSREKKESFPLTVTSAQKNPTAFYLCASREQGVYEQYFGPGTRLTVT.

This chain joins TRBV27 and TRBJ2-2, with D possibly TRBD1 on 6 matching bases. Trimming left V 2 bases short and J 4 bases short, with 8 bases between. CDR3 length: 14 amino acids. Germline CDR1 MNHEY, CDR2 SMNVEV (reference sequence). CDR3 protein: CASSLGDTTGELFF. DNA for the CDR3: TGTGCCAGCAGTTTAGGGGACACCACCGGGGAGCTGTTTTTT.

This clone was found a few times. Other DNA sequences of this sample code for an identical CDR3. This chain uses TRBV6-1 with TRBJ1-1, with D possibly being TRBD1 (6 bases). Germline lookup yields CDR1 MNHNS and CDR2 SASEGT. Trimming pared 5 bases from V and 3 bases from J, leaving 16 bases between. The CDR3 contains 15 residues. Written as DNA, the CDR3 is TGTGCCAGCAGTTCTAAGCCCAGGGGTGACACTGAAGCTTTCTTT. Its protein product is CASSSKPRGDTEAFF.

This clone was seen at least ten times. A much larger clonotype is one base distant, so this may be a read error. The genes are TRBV24-1 and TRBJ2-3; D uncertain. V lost 3 bases to trimming and J lost 5 bases, with 14 bases between them. Per the germline V gene, CDR1 is KGHDR and CDR2 is SFDVKD. The CDR3 loop spans 15 amino acids. The CDR3 loop reads CATSDRPPRIDTQYF. CDR3 coding DNA: TGTGCCACCAGTGATAGACCCCCGAGGATAGATACGCAGTATTTT.

This clone was recorded a few times. The V gene is TRBV3-1, the J gene TRBJ2-7, with 10 bases that match TRBD1. The V and J ends lost 4 bases and 2 bases, in that order; junction bases with no gene match: 5. Germline V CDR1 and CDR2: LGHDT, YNNKEL (reference sequence). CDR3 length: 15 amino acids. The CDR3 sequence is CASSPWDRGAYEQYF. The CDR3 nucleotides read TGTGCCAGCAGCCCGTGGGACAGGGGCGCCTACGAGCAGTACTTC.

J is TRBJ2-1 and V is TRBV19, with 7 bases that match TRBD2. CDR1 is LNHDA and CDR2 is SQIVND in the germline V gene (reference sequence). The V gene end was trimmed by 9 bases and the J gene end by 9 bases; junction bases not matched to a gene: 11. This CDR3 region has 13 residues. CDR3 in DNA: TGTGCCAGCCGGTCAGCGGGAAAGGGTGAGCAGTTCTTC. Translation: CASRSAGKGEQFF.

The CDR3 region is CASSPNAIETQYF. CDR3 sequence (DNA): TGTGCCAGCAGCCCCAACGCAATAGAGACCCAGTACTTC. V gene TRBV7-9 combines with J gene TRBJ2-5, with no clear D. The CDR3 covers 13 residues. Trimming removed 5 bases at V and 4 bases at J, with 11 bases between. The germline gives CDR1 SEHNR, CDR2 FQNEAQ (reference sequence).

This clone appeared many times. The chain carries TRBV18 and TRBJ2-1; 9 bases align to TRBD1. The CDR3 spans 14 residues. With 5 bases clipped from V and 5 bases from J, the junction kept 4 bases outside the gene matches. CDR1 KGHSH and CDR2 LQKENI come from the germline V gene. The CDR3 loop is CASSRDRVHNEQFF. The CDR3 nucleotides are TGTGCCAGCTCAAGGGACAGGGTACACAATGAGCAGTTCTTC.

Many counts were recorded for this clone. The chain joins TRBV5-6 to TRBJ1-4; TRBD1 aligns across 7 bases. The CDR3 runs to 15 residues. V lost 5 bases and J lost 3; bases outside the gene matches: 7. Germline V gene lookup returns CDR1 SGHDT and CDR2 YYEEEE. DNA for the CDR3: TGTGCCAGCAGGGTCCGGACAGGACCTAATGAAAAACTGTTTTTT. Amino acid sequence: CASRVRTGPNEKLFF.

This clone was seen a handful of times. V is TRBV19 and J is TRBJ1-3; TRBD1 agrees at 7 bases. Germline CDR1 reads LNHDA; CDR2 reads SQIVND (reference sequence). V was pared by 10 bases and J by 7 bases, with 16 bases of the junction left unmatched. This CDR3 is 15 amino acids long. The CDR3 bases are TGTGCCAATATCTCGATTACAGGGGCGAGCAACACCATATATTTT. It codes for CANISITGASNTIYF.

This chain joins TRBV15 and TRBJ1-4, with 12 bases lining up with TRBD1. CDR1 is LNHNV, CDR2 YYDKDF, per germline (reference sequence). This CDR3 is built from 14 residues. The J segment lost 8 bases and the V segment lost 5 bases, leaving 3 bases of the junction unmatched. The CDR3 region is CATSGTGGREKLFF. For the CDR3, the DNA is TGTGCCACCAGCGGGACAGGGGGCAGGGAAAAACTGTTTTTT.

Notes on this clone: Compared with germline, one end of the junction differs, possibly owing to a read error. V gene TRBV20-1 combines with J gene TRBJ2-7, with no clear D. The CDR3 totals 15 residues. Per germline, CDR1 DFQATT and CDR2 SNEGSKA (reference sequence). The CDR3 is CSARAVGGPDYEQYF. CDR3 DNA sequence: TGCAGCGCTAGGGCAGTTGGTGGACCCGACTACGAGCAGTACTTC.

This clone was recorded at least ten times. The chain recombines TRBV28 with TRBJ1-2; perhaps TRBD1 as D (6 bases). V lost 3 bases and J lost 6, with 8 bases in between. Looked up from germline, CDR1 is MDHEN and CDR2 is SYDVKM. The CDR3 is made up of 12 amino acids. CDR3 nucleotide sequence: TGTGCCAGCAGTTTGTCAGGGGATGGCTACACCTTC. Translated: CASSLSGDGYTF.

This clone was found many times. The chain carries TRBV27 and TRBJ2-7; 13 nucleotides match TRBD2. The germline CDR1 and CDR2 sequences are MNHEY and SMNVEV (reference sequence). V gave up 5 bases and J gave up 3 bases; unmatched junction bases: 4. This CDR3 is built from 15 residues. The CDR3 here is CASSTRLAGGYEQYF. DNA for the CDR3: TGTGCCAGCAGTACTCGACTAGCGGGAGGCTACGAGCAGTACTTC.

This clone was recorded many times. This chain links TRBV12-3 or TRBV12-4 with TRBJ2-5; 7 nucleotides align to TRBD1. The CDR3 totals 14 residues. The J segment lost 5 bases and the V segment lost 4 bases, leaving 7 bases of the junction unmatched. DNA for the CDR3: TGTGCCAGCAGTTCTAGGGGGCTGAGGGAGACCCAGTACTTC. This gives the protein CASSSRGLRETQYF.

This clone occurred many times. CDR3 DNA: TGTGCCTGGAGTCCCGGGACCAATCAGCCCCAGCATTTT. It codes for CAWSPGTNQPQHF. The V call is TRBV30, the J call TRBJ1-5; tentative D call: TRBD1 (5 bases). The length of the CDR3 is 13 residues. V gave up 2 bases and J gave up 3 bases, with 8 bases separating them. The germline V gene has CDR1 GTSNPN and CDR2 SVGIG (reference sequence).

This sequence joins TRBV30 and TRBJ2-7; TRBD2 might be the D (5 bases). V lost 5 bases to trimming and J lost 0 bases, with 11 bases between them. This CDR3 contains 13 residues. Germline CDR1 GTSNPN, CDR2 SVGIG (reference sequence). The CDR3: CAWSGLSSYEQYF. The CDR3 nucleotides are TGTGCCTGGTCGGGATTGAGCTCCTACGAGCAGTACTTC.

The chain recombines TRBV7-2 with TRBJ2-7, with D possibly being TRBD1 (6 bases). From germline, CDR1 is SGHTA and CDR2 FQGNSA. The CDR3 runs 14 residues. V lost 5 bases to trimming and J lost 1 base, with 12 bases between them. DNA for the CDR3: TGTGCCAGCAGCCCCCGACAGGTTTCCTACGAGCAGTACTTC. Its protein is CASSPRQVSYEQYF.

The sample holds many counts of this clone. The chain recombines TRBV27 with TRBJ1-5, with 7 bases that match TRBD1. The CDR3 length is 14 residues. Germline lookup yields CDR1 MNHEY and CDR2 SMNVEV (reference sequence). V dropped 5 bases and J dropped 6; count of bases not matched to a gene: 7. CDR3: CASSPGTVVQPQHF. As DNA, the CDR3 is TGTGCCAGCAGTCCCGGGACAGTTGTTCAGCCCCAGCATTTT.